This T cell receptor beta chain comes out of a study of shared clonotypes between healthy human individuals. Study-level background: Researchers assigned three CD4 naive, three CD4 memory, two CD8 naive and one CD8 memory plate to each donor.

Sequencing was performed with immunoSEQ multiplex PCR; in TCRdb, only in-frame clones are kept and a portion is missing. This sample has 600,000 to 750,000 clones; about three quarters occur once, and the top ten carry 1.8%. A few counts support this clone. Its antigen is unidentified. This CDR3 has 19 amino acids. V lost 0 bases, J lost 5 bases, and 16 bases stayed unmatched. CDR1 LGHNA and CDR2 YNFKEQ come from the germline V gene. Study outcomes and limitations: Among donors, the sharing of clonotypes was expected to be influenced by sequencing depth.

The TCR originated in a young woman in good health. Sample: memory CD4+ T cells sorted from blood. Subset of the sample: CD45RA-negative fraction. The chain is built from TRBV4-2 and TRBJ2-7; TRBD2 matches 10 bases. CDR3 in amino acids: CASSQEVGRRSGRANEQYF. The CDR3 region has the DNA TGTGCCAGCAGCCAAGAAGTGGGAAGGCGGAGCGGGAGGGCAAACGAGCAGTACTTC.